Each of the 19 T cell receptor beta chains below was sequenced from the same sample in a study of blood T cell repertoires in COVID-19. Measured with immunoSEQ multiplex PCR; TCRdb has only the in-frame clones, and not every one. The sample lists 270,000 or so clones; roughly nine tenths were seen once. Input material: PBMCs or T cells enriched from blood (not recorded which). The source of these receptors is a woman under 30 who had recovered from COVID-19.

This chain connects TRBV5-1 to TRBJ1-1; TRBD1 is a possible D gene (5 bases). Germline CDR1 SGHRS, CDR2 YFSETQ. Trimming removed 4 bases at V and 1 base at J, with 14 bases between. This CDR3 has 15 residues. The CDR3 region has the DNA TGCGCCAGCAGCCGGGGGGGACGAGGGAACACTGAAGCTTTCTTT. It translates to CASSRGGRGNTEAFF. The variable domain in full, completed from reference TRBV5-1 and TRBJ1-1, reads KAGVTQTPRYLIKTRGQQVTLSCSPISGHRSVSWYQQTPGQGLQFLFEYFSETQRNKGNFPGRFSGRQFSNSRSEMNVSTLELGDSALYLCASSRGGRGNTEAFFGQGTRLTVV.

CDR3 residues: CASSPRPGTNYEQYF. The CDR3 DNA reads as TGTGCCAGCAGCCCCAGACCCGGGACAAATTACGAGCAGTACTTC. The chain recombines TRBV13 with TRBJ2-7; D possibly corresponds to TRBD1 (6 bases). CDR1 is PRHDT, CDR2 FYEKMQ, per germline (reference sequence). This CDR3 region has 15 residues. V was cut by 5 bases and J by 4 bases, with 18 bases left in between. Supplemented by reference TRBV13 and TRBJ2-7, the full variable domain reads AAGVIQSPRHLIKEKRETATLKCYPIPRHDTVYWYQQGPGQDPQFLISFYEKMQSDKGSIPDRFSAQQFSDYHSELNMSSLELGDSALYFCASSPRPGTNYEQYFGPGTRLTVT.

The J gene is TRBJ2-1, the V gene TRBV9; 7 nucleotides align to TRBD1. Losses at the gene ends were 3 bases for V and 8 bases for J; bases not matched to a gene: 11. The CDR3 contains 15 residues. Looked up from germline, CDR1 is SGDLS and CDR2 is YYNGEE. Here the CDR3 reads CASSASGGWGYEQFF. For the CDR3, the DNA is TGTGCCAGCAGCGCCTCAGGGGGTTGGGGTTATGAGCAGTTCTTC.

V usage is TRBV6-5 and J usage is TRBJ2-7; TRBD1 agrees at 7 bases. Per the germline V gene, CDR1 is MNHEY and CDR2 is SVGAGI. V was clipped by 3 bases and J by 5 bases; unmatched bases: 7. There are 14 residues in the CDR3. The CDR3 DNA follows: TGTGCCAGCAGTTATTACTACAGGGGCCACGAGCAGTACTTC. The encoded protein is CASSYYYRGHEQYF.

The chain carries TRBV7-9 and TRBJ2-3, with 10 bases aligning to TRBD2. Trimming took 3 bases from V and 2 from J; bases not matched to a gene: 8. The V gene's germline CDR1 is SEHNR and CDR2 FQNEAQ (reference sequence). The CDR3 consists of 17 residues. The CDR3 protein is CASSFSSSGRVTDTQYF. The CDR3 DNA reads as TGTGCCAGCAGCTTTTCCTCCAGCGGGAGGGTCACAGATACGCAGTATTTT.

J is TRBJ2-1 and V is TRBV7-3; D is possibly TRBD2 (5 bases). The CDR3 spans 14 residues. Germline loops: CDR1 SGHTA, CDR2 FQGTGA. Between the trimmed V and J ends, which lost 2 bases and 5 bases, there was a span of 10 bases. The CDR3: CASSLYSGNNEQFF. For the CDR3, the DNA is TGTGCCAGCAGCTTATACTCGGGGAACAATGAGCAGTTCTTC.

The J gene is TRBJ1-2, the V gene TRBV2; 9 nucleotides match TRBD1. The trim removed 8 bases at V and 6 bases at J, leaving 4 bases unmatched. The CDR3 is made up of 12 amino acids. Per the germline V gene, CDR1 is SNHLY and CDR2 is FYNNEI. CDR3 coding DNA: TGTGCCAGCGGGACAGGGACCCATGGCTACACCTTC. Translated: CASGTGTHGYTF.

The chain recombines TRBV19 with TRBJ1-1; TRBD1 matches 9 bases. Per the germline V gene, CDR1 is LNHDA and CDR2 is SQIVND (reference sequence). V lost 9 bases and J lost 8; bases outside the gene matches: 7. This CDR3 is 12 amino acids long. This chain's CDR3 is CASCLGTGEAFF. CDR3 in DNA: TGTGCCAGCTGCTTGGGGACAGGGGAAGCTTTCTTT.

Concerning this clone: One end of the junction is discordant with germline, which a read error may explain. The chain is built from TRBV3-1 (or the pseudogene TRBV3-2) and TRBJ2-1, with TRBD1 as a possible D gene (5 bases). Germline assignment: CDR1 LGHDT and CDR2 YNNKEL (reference sequence). This CDR3 is built from 15 residues. CDR3 sequence: CANSPRASSYNEQFF. CDR3 in DNA: TGTGCCAACAGCCCCAGGGCTAGCTCCTACAATGAGCAGTTCTTC.

The gene calls are TRBV5-1 and TRBJ2-3; 13 bases align to TRBD2. The J segment lost 6 bases and the V segment lost 6 bases, leaving 7 bases of the junction unmatched. This CDR3 is built from 15 residues. Germline CDR1 is SGHRS and CDR2 is YFSETQ. The CDR3 DNA follows: TGCGCCAGCACCGTACTAGCGGGGGGGCTGGATACGCAGTATTTT. Protein product: CASTVLAGGLDTQYF. The full variable domain, rest sourced from reference TRBV5-1 and TRBJ2-3, is KAGVTQTPRYLIKTRGQQVTLSCSPISGHRSVSWYQQTPGQGLQFLFEYFSETQRNKGNFPGRFSGRQFSNSRSEMNVSTLELGDSALYLCASTVLAGGLDTQYFGPGTRLTVL.

This clone was seen only a few times. The chain couples TRBV30 to TRBJ1-2, with 7 bases aligning to TRBD1. This CDR3 is built from 14 residues. Trimming took 7 bases from V and 5 from J; bases not matched to a gene: 13. Germline V gene lookup returns CDR1 GTSNPN and CDR2 SVGIG (reference sequence). In nucleotides, the CDR3 is TGTGCCTATGAGTGGGACAGAAGATTTTATGGCTACACCTTC. This translates into CAYEWDRRFYGYTF.

The V call is TRBV27, the J call TRBJ1-1; tentatively, D is TRBD1 (5 bases). V was shortened by 3 bases and J by 4 bases, with 9 bases between the two germline ends. Germline CDR1 reads MNHEY; CDR2 reads SMNVEV (reference sequence). This CDR3 comprises 13 residues. This chain's CDR3 is CASSFQGGTEAFF. CDR3 sequence (DNA): TGTGCCAGCAGTTTCCAGGGAGGCACTGAAGCTTTCTTT.

The chain carries TRBV15 and TRBJ1-6; D call uncertain. This CDR3 is built from 14 residues. V was trimmed by 5 bases and J by 7 bases, leaving 12 bases between them. Germline V gene data show CDR1 as LNHNV and CDR2 as YYDKDF (reference sequence). This chain's CDR3 is CATSLRYSNSPLHF. The CDR3 DNA reads as TGTGCCACCAGCCTACGGTACTCGAATTCACCCCTCCACTTT.

The rearrangement joins TRBV5-5 to TRBJ2-7; the match to TRBD2 covers 7 bases. CDR3 length equals 15 residues. Trimming cost V 2 bases and J 3 bases; bases outside gene matches: 8. Germline V lookup: CDR1 SGHKS, CDR2 YYEKEE (reference sequence). The CDR3 DNA reads as TGTGCCAGCAGCTTTTATATCCGGGGGGACTACGAGCAGTACTTC. It yields the protein CASSFYIRGDYEQYF. Supplemented by reference TRBV5-5 and TRBJ2-7, the full variable domain reads DAGVTQSPTHLIKTRGQQVTLRCSPISGHKSVSWYQQVLGQGPQFIFQYYEKEERGRGNFPDRFSARQFPNYSSELNVNALLLGDSALYLCASSFYIRGDYEQYFGPGTRLTVT.

The chain employs TRBV6-2 or TRBV6-3 and TRBJ1-1; D not resolved. Germline-derived CDR1 and CDR2 are MNHEY and SVGEGT. The CDR3 totals 14 residues. V lost 2 bases and J 7 bases, leaving 14 bases between the germline ends. CDR3 sequence: CASSYPGSRDEAFF. CDR3 DNA: TGTGCCAGCAGTTACCCGGGTTCCCGGGATGAAGCTTTCTTT.

This sequence joins TRBV28 and TRBJ2-3, with TRBD2 matching over 8 bases. This CDR3 is built from 15 residues. Germline assignment: CDR1 MDHEN and CDR2 SYDVKM. With 3 bases clipped from V and 0 bases from J, the junction kept 2 bases outside the gene matches. The CDR3 spells CASSFASGSTDTQYF. The CDR3 region has the DNA TGTGCCAGCAGTTTCGCTAGCGGGAGCACAGATACGCAGTATTTT.

There are a few counts of this clone. The genes are TRBV5-1 and TRBJ2-7, with TRBD2 as a possible D gene (5 bases). The ends were cut back, 2 bases at V and 0 bases at J, with 9 bases in the middle. The CDR3 extends over 14 amino acids. Germline-derived CDR1 and CDR2 are SGHRS and YFSETQ. The CDR3 is CASSLSDFSYEQYF. The CDR3 DNA follows: TGCGCCAGCAGCTTATCGGACTTCTCCTACGAGCAGTACTTC.

The chain employs TRBV30 and TRBJ1-3; a weak D match, TRBD1 (6 bases). Germline CDR1 GTSNPN, CDR2 SVGIG (reference sequence). The V and J ends lost 8 bases and 0 bases respectively, with 11 bases between them. This CDR3 has 13 amino acids. CDR3 in DNA: TGTGCCAGCGGACAGTTCTCTGGAAACACCATATATTTT. Translating gives CASGQFSGNTIYF. The variable domain in full, with the rest retrieved from reference TRBV30 and TRBJ1-3, is SQTIHQWPATLVQPVGSPLSLECTVEGTSNPNLYWYRQAAGRGLQLLFYSVGIGQISSEVPQNLSASRPQDRQFILSSKKLLLSDSGFYLCASGQFSGNTIYFGEGSWLTVV.

This chain joins TRBV28 and TRBJ2-3; 8 bases fit TRBD1. V trimming: 6 bases; J trimming: 2 bases; junction bases outside the gene matches: 7. The germline V gene encodes CDR1 MDHEN and CDR2 SYDVKM. The length of the CDR3 is 15 residues. For the CDR3, the DNA is TGTGCCAGCAGCAGACCGGGACAGGTCACAGATACGCAGTATTTT. This sequence encodes CASSRPGQVTDTQYF.